The clone carrying this TCR beta chain occurred once. Its specificity is unknown. This sample was included in a study of cytomegalovirus exposure and HLA in healthy donors. Overall study findings and caveats: Based on reports, TCR beta sequences accurately predicted HLA-A and HLA-B alleles for most subjects.

V lost 1 base to trimming and J lost 1 base, with 11 bases between them. Germline V gene data show CDR1 as SGHAT and CDR2 as FQNNGV. The CDR3 extends over 16 amino acids. PCR amplification relied on 60 Vbeta primers (plus 13 Jbeta primers). The repertoire was sequenced with immunoSEQ multiplex PCR; TCRdb's copy has only in-frame clones and lacks some. The sample records under 150,000 clones, around 82% being singletons. The sample consisted of PBMCs. This TCR was recovered from a boy between 10 and 17 years old in good health and CMV-seronegative. V gene TRBV11-2 combines with J gene TRBJ2-1, with D unclear. The CDR3 spells CASSLVTLGSYNEQFF. In DNA, the CDR3 is TGTGCCAGCAGCTTAGTTACCCTCGGGTCCTACAATGAGCAGTTCTTC. Together with reference TRBV11-2 and TRBJ2-1, the CDR3 gives the full variable domain: EAGVAQSPRYKIIEKRQSVAFWCNPISGHATLYWYQQILGQGPKLLIQFQNNGVVDDSQLPKDRFSAERLKGVDSTLKIQPAKLEDSAVYLCASSLVTLGSYNEQFFGPGTRLTVL.